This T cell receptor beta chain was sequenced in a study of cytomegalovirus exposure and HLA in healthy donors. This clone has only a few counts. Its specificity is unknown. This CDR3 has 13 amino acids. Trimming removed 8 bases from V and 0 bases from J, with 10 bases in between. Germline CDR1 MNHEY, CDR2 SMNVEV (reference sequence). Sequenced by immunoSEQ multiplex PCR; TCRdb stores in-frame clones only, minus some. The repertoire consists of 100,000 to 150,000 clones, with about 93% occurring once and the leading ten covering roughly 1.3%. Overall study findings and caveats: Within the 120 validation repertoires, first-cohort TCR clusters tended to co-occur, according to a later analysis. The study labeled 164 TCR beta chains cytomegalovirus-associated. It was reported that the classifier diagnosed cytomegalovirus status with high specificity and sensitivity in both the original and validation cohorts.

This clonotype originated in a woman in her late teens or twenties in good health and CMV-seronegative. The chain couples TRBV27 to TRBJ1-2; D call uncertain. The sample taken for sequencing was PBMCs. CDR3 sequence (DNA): TGTGCCAGCGCACTTACAGCTAACTATGGCTACACCTTC. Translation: CASALTANYGYTF.